This entry lists 30 T cell receptor beta chains sequenced from one sample in a study of beta chain features in type 1 diabetes. Study outcomes and limitations: Type 1 diabetes patients had TCRB CDR3s that were shorter (moderately but significantly so) in all four CD4+ subsets.

Antigen specificity for these receptors is unknown. The investigators reverse transcribed all of the isolated RNA, so they sequenced expressed TCRB transcripts. Measured with immunoSEQ multiplex PCR; TCRdb has only the in-frame clones, and not every one. Of roughly 730,000 clones listed, roughly 12% are singletons. The sample taken for sequencing was naive CD4+ T cells from blood. All receptors derive from a man aged 18 to 30 with type 1 diabetes.

The sample holds a few counts of this clone. V usage is TRBV30 and J usage is TRBJ1-5; no reliable D call. V lost 1 base and J 5 bases, leaving 9 bases between the germline ends. This CDR3 comprises 13 residues. Germline V gene lookup returns CDR1 GTSNPN and CDR2 SVGIG (reference sequence). The CDR3 coding sequence is TGTGCCTGGAGTGCGGGCCCCGATCAGCCCCAGCATTTT. Its translation is CAWSAGPDQPQHF.

This clone was seen only a few times. The chain couples TRBV29-1 to TRBJ2-5; D ambiguous. From germline, CDR1 is SQVTM and CDR2 ANQGSEA. The V gene lost 4 bases and the J gene lost 5 bases, with 11 bases spanning the gap. The length of the CDR3 is 12 residues. Here the CDR3 DNA reads TGCAGCGTTGGGACGGCGGAGGAGACCCAGTACTTC. Translating gives CSVGTAEETQYF.

This clone was found a few times. V gene TRBV7-9 combines with J gene TRBJ2-3; perhaps TRBD1 as D (6 bases). The CDR3 extends over 16 amino acids. Germline V CDR1 and CDR2: SEHNR, FQNEAQ (reference sequence). The germline V and J ends were trimmed by 5 bases and 0 bases, with 15 bases remaining between them. The CDR3 region is CASSPPGQTSTDTQYF. The CDR3 nucleotides are TGTGCCAGCAGCCCGCCCGGACAGACTAGCACAGATACGCAGTATTTT.

This clone was seen a single time. The chain links TRBV4-2 to TRBJ2-2; 12 bases match TRBD2. CDR3 length: 16 residues. CDR1 is LGHNA and CDR2 is YNFKEQ in the germline V gene. The V segment lost 2 bases and the J segment 6 bases; nucleotides outside the gene matches: 4. CDR3 sequence: CASSQRTSGVAGELFF. The CDR3 nucleotides are TGTGCCAGCAGCCAAAGGACTAGCGGGGTGGCCGGGGAGCTGTTTTTT.

The rearrangement links TRBV6-1 to TRBJ2-1; 9 nucleotides line up with TRBD1. CDR1 and CDR2 from the germline V gene are MNHNS and SASEGT. The ends lost 3 bases at V and 9 bases at J; junction bases unmatched: 6. This CDR3 is built from 14 residues. The CDR3 region is CASSEMDRGVEQFF. CDR3 sequence (DNA): TGTGCCAGCAGTGAGATGGACAGGGGAGTTGAGCAGTTCTTC.

The J gene is TRBJ2-6, the V gene TRBV5-6, with D uncertain. Per the germline V gene, CDR1 is SGHDT and CDR2 is YYEEEE. The CDR3 spans 15 residues. V was cut by 4 bases and J by 0 bases, with 8 bases left in between. The CDR3 nucleotides read TGTGCCAGCAGCCACCAGAGCTCTGGGGCCAACGTCCTGACTTTC. Its protein is CASSHQSSGANVLTF. The full variable domain, its missing parts supplied by reference TRBV5-6 and TRBJ2-6, is DAGVTQSPTHLIKTRGQQVTLRCSPKSGHDTVSWYQQALGQGPQFIFQYYEEEERQRGNFPDRFSGHQFPNYSSELNVNALLLGDSALYLCASSHQSSGANVLTFGAGSRLTVL.

J is TRBJ2-2 and V is TRBV5-4; TRBD1 might be the D (6 bases). CDR3 length: 16 amino acids. Germline CDR1 and CDR2: SGHNT and YYREEE (reference sequence). The V and J ends lost 3 bases and 1 base respectively, with 13 bases between them. CDR3 nucleotides: TGTGCCAGCAGCTCCGGACAGAATAGGAACACCGGGGAGCTGTTTTTT. This sequence encodes CASSSGQNRNTGELFF.

This clone was detected a few times. V gene TRBV7-6 combines with J gene TRBJ1-5; no firm D call. The CDR3 contains 13 residues. V dropped 1 base and J dropped 5 bases, with 6 bases sitting between them. Germline V gene data show CDR1 as SGHVS and CDR2 as FNYEAQ. CDR3 loop: CASSLGWDQPQHF. Written as DNA, the CDR3 is TGTGCCAGCAGCTTAGGGTGGGATCAGCCCCAGCATTTT. Combining the CDR3 with reference TRBV7-6 and TRBJ1-5 gives the whole variable domain GAGVSQSPRYKVTKRGQDVALRCDPISGHVSLYWYRQALGQGPEFLTYFNYEAQQDKSGLPNDRFSAERPEGSISTLTIQRTEQRDSAMYRCASSLGWDQPQHFGDGTRLSIL.

This rearrangement joins TRBV9 to TRBJ2-5; D is unclear. V was pared by 0 bases and J by 7 bases, with 10 bases between. CDR3 length equals 13 residues. The germline V gene encodes CDR1 SGDLS and CDR2 YYNGEE. Written as DNA, the CDR3 is TGTGCCAGCAGCGTAGGAAGGGAAGGGACCCAGTACTTC. Translated, it gives CASSVGREGTQYF.

This rearrangement joins TRBV30 to TRBJ2-2; 11 nucleotides align to TRBD2. CDR1 and CDR2 (germline): GTSNPN, SVGIG (reference sequence). With V trimmed by 2 bases and J by 0 bases, 5 bases remained unmatched. There are 17 residues in the CDR3. For the CDR3, the DNA is TGTGCCTGGAGTCTGGGACTAGCGGTATCGAACACCGGGGAGCTGTTTTTT. This translates into CAWSLGLAVSNTGELFF.

This clone was seen a handful of times. The chain links TRBV19 to TRBJ1-5; maybe TRBD1 (5 bases). The CDR3 sequence is 12 residues long. Trimming took 10 bases from V and 10 from J, leaving 17 bases between them. In germline, CDR1 is LNHDA, CDR2 SQIVND (reference sequence). CDR3 loop: CATWDRRGPQHF. CDR3 coding DNA: TGTGCCACCTGGGACCGTCGAGGACCCCAGCATTTT.

This clone appeared a few times. The chain is built from TRBV13 and TRBJ2-1; 10 bases align to TRBD2. There are 18 residues in the CDR3. The V and J ends lost 5 bases and 9 bases, in that order; junction bases with no gene match: 19. CDR1 and CDR2 from the germline V gene are PRHDT and FYEKMQ (reference sequence). The CDR3 spells CASSPRPLSAGGRGEQFF. CDR3 bases: TGTGCCAGCAGCCCCCGCCCACTCTCAGCGGGGGGGCGGGGTGAGCAGTTCTTC. Complete variable domain (other parts from reference TRBV13 and TRBJ2-1): AAGVIQSPRHLIKEKRETATLKCYPIPRHDTVYWYQQGPGQDPQFLISFYEKMQSDKGSIPDRFSAQQFSDYHSELNMSSLELGDSALYFCASSPRPLSAGGRGEQFFGPGTRLTVL.

This clone appeared a few times. This chain joins TRBV30 and TRBJ1-5; 7 positions agree with TRBD1. Germline loops: CDR1 GTSNPN, CDR2 SVGIG (reference sequence). Losses at the gene ends were 3 bases for V and 0 bases for J; bases not matched to a gene: 11. This CDR3 is 17 amino acids long. The CDR3 loop reads CAWSGQRGLDSNQPQHF. The DNA for the CDR3 is TGTGCCTGGAGCGGACAGAGGGGGCTGGATAGCAATCAGCCCCAGCATTTT.

The chain combines TRBV29-1 with TRBJ2-7, with a possible D match to TRBD1 (6 bases). V was cut by 4 bases and J by 4 bases, with 20 bases left in between. The CDR3 is 15 residues long. CDR1 is SQVTM, CDR2 ANQGSEA, per germline. Written as DNA, the CDR3 is TGCAGCGTTGGCCCTCGCAGGGGCCTCTTATACGAGCAGTACTTC. Its protein is CSVGPRRGLLYEQYF.

In its sample, this clone was seen a few times. V usage is TRBV18 and J usage is TRBJ2-1, with 9 bases identical to TRBD1. Germline V gene sequence: CDR1 KGHSH, CDR2 LQKENI. With V trimmed by 6 bases and J by 9 bases, 6 bases remained unmatched. The CDR3 runs 13 residues. The CDR3 region is CASSPGQGSEQFF. The CDR3 DNA reads TGTGCCAGCTCCCCTGGACAGGGGAGTGAGCAGTTCTTC.

The CDR3 nucleotides read TGTGCCAGCTCAGGGGGAGATACGCAGTATTTT. Its protein is CASSGGDTQYF. The chain links TRBV27 to TRBJ2-3, with TRBD1 identical over 7 bases. Germline V gene sequence: CDR1 MNHEY, CDR2 SMNVEV (reference sequence). The CDR3 is made up of 11 amino acids. V gave up 8 bases and J gave up 5 bases; unmatched junction bases: 1.

The chain recombines TRBV11-2 with TRBJ1-2; 7 nucleotides agree with TRBD1. Germline CDR1 is SGHAT and CDR2 is FQNNGV. CDR3 length equals 12 residues. The V and J ends lost 5 bases and 10 bases, in that order; junction bases with no gene match: 7. The CDR3 here is CASSQDRSDYTF. The CDR3, as DNA: TGTGCCAGCAGCCAGGACAGGTCCGACTACACCTTC.

Only a few counts were recorded for this clone. The chain has TRBV10-3 and TRBJ2-3; D is perhaps TRBD2 (6 bases). Trimming took 10 bases from V and 0 from J, leaving 20 bases between them. Looked up from germline, CDR1 is ENHRY and CDR2 is SYGVKD. This CDR3 contains 16 residues. The CDR3 DNA reads as TGTGCCACCGGTGGGAGTAGCGGATATAGCACAGATACGCAGTATTTT. Translating it yields CATGGSSGYSTDTQYF.

The genes are TRBV30 and TRBJ2-1, with a possible D match to TRBD2 (5 bases). Germline V gives CDR1 GTSNPN, CDR2 SVGIG (reference sequence). V gave up 1 base and J gave up 15 bases, with 13 bases separating them. The CDR3 sequence is 11 residues long. The CDR3 DNA sequence: TGTGCCTGGAGTGAGAGGGCTGTGAGGTTCTTC. The encoded protein is CAWSERAVRFF.

The chain couples TRBV5-4 to TRBJ2-1, with D possibly matching TRBD1 (5 bases). CDR3 length: 14 amino acids. Germline values: CDR1 SGHNT, CDR2 YYREEE (reference sequence). V lost 0 bases and J 10 bases, leaving 14 bases between the germline ends. Here the CDR3 reads CASSLVPESGEQFF. The CDR3, as DNA: TGTGCCAGCAGCTTGGTTCCGGAGTCAGGGGAGCAGTTCTTC.

The table lists this clone with a few counts. V gene TRBV7-9 combines with J gene TRBJ2-1; TRBD1 matches 7 bases. In germline, CDR1 is SEHNR, CDR2 FQNEAQ (reference sequence). After removal of 6 bases from V and 2 bases from J, the junction contained 7 bases not matched to a gene. The CDR3 length is 15 residues. The CDR3 is CASSRTGATYNEQFF. The CDR3 coding sequence is TGTGCCAGCAGTCGCACAGGGGCCACCTACAATGAGCAGTTCTTC.

This clone appeared a few times. The V and J genes are TRBV6-6 and TRBJ2-2, with D perhaps matching TRBD1 (5 bases). This CDR3 comprises 14 residues. The germline V gene encodes CDR1 MNHNY and CDR2 SVGAGI (reference sequence). Trimming left V 6 bases short and J 3 bases short, with 11 bases between. Written as DNA, the CDR3 is TGTGCCAGCAGGCCTCCACAGGACACCGGGGAGCTGTTTTTT. This codes for CASRPPQDTGELFF.

The DNA of the CDR3 is TGTGCCAGCAGCACCGGAAAGCAAGAGACCCAGTACTTC. It codes for CASSTGKQETQYF. The J gene is TRBJ2-5, the V gene TRBV7-3, with D uncertain. Germline loops: CDR1 SGHTA, CDR2 FQGTGA. Trimming shortened V by 5 bases and J by 2 bases, and 9 bases separated the two germline ends. CDR3 size: 13 residues.

The J gene is TRBJ2-1, the V gene TRBV19; perhaps TRBD1 as D (5 bases). V was pared by 5 bases and J by 3 bases, with 11 bases between. CDR3 size: 14 residues. From germline, CDR1 is LNHDA and CDR2 SQIVND (reference sequence). The DNA for the CDR3 is TGTGCCAGTAGTGAAACGACAGACTACAATGAGCAGTTCTTC. Its protein product is CASSETTDYNEQFF.

This clone was observed a handful of times. CDR3 loop: CASSIRDTAGYTF. The CDR3 coding sequence is TGTGCCAGCAGTATCCGGGACACGGCTGGCTACACCTTC. The chain is built from TRBV2 and TRBJ1-2, with D possibly matching TRBD1 (6 bases). The CDR3 contains 13 residues. Trimming pared 5 bases from V and 7 bases from J, leaving 14 bases between. Germline values: CDR1 SNHLY, CDR2 FYNNEI.

The chain has TRBV29-1 and TRBJ2-7; possibly TRBD2 for D (5 bases). The V and J ends lost 7 bases and 6 bases respectively, with 19 bases between them. Germline loops: CDR1 SQVTM, CDR2 ANQGSEA. The CDR3 has 13 residues. The CDR3 sequence is CSGATRLSGEQYF. DNA of the CDR3: TGCAGCGGGGCCACGAGACTATCAGGCGAGCAGTACTTC.

This chain joins TRBV5-6 and TRBJ2-1; tentatively, D is TRBD2 (6 bases). The germline gives CDR1 SGHDT, CDR2 YYEEEE. CDR3 length equals 16 residues. V lost 0 bases, J lost 2 bases, and 12 bases lay in between. The CDR3 reads CASSLAGGPTYNEQFF. CDR3 nucleotides: TGTGCCAGCAGCTTGGCCGGGGGACCCACCTACAATGAGCAGTTCTTC.

This clone was counted only a few times. The chain is built from TRBV6-6 and TRBJ1-2; D uncertain. Trimming took 0 bases from V and 2 from J, leaving 13 bases between them. The CDR3 runs to 16 residues. Germline V gene lookup returns CDR1 MNHNY and CDR2 SVGAGI (reference sequence). CDR3 DNA sequence: TGTGCCAGCAGTTACTCCCCCGGGGAGGGAAACTATGGCTACACCTTC. Translating gives CASSYSPGEGNYGYTF.

This clone was detected only a few times. V is TRBV9 and J is TRBJ2-7; D gene unclear. CDR1 SGDLS and CDR2 YYNGEE come from the germline V gene. This CDR3 is built from 13 residues. Trimming stripped 0 bases from V and 0 bases from J, with 4 bases between. The CDR3 DNA is TGTGCCAGCAGCGTAGGCGACTCCTACGAGCAGTACTTC. Its protein is CASSVGDSYEQYF.

The chain links TRBV6-5 to TRBJ2-2, with D unresolved. Germline CDR1 reads MNHEY; CDR2 reads SVGAGI. The CDR3 contains 14 residues. Deletions cut 10 bases from V and 1 base from J, with 13 bases between. The CDR3 protein is CATSKARNTGELFF. The CDR3, as DNA: TGTGCCACCTCAAAGGCAAGGAACACCGGGGAGCTGTTTTTT.